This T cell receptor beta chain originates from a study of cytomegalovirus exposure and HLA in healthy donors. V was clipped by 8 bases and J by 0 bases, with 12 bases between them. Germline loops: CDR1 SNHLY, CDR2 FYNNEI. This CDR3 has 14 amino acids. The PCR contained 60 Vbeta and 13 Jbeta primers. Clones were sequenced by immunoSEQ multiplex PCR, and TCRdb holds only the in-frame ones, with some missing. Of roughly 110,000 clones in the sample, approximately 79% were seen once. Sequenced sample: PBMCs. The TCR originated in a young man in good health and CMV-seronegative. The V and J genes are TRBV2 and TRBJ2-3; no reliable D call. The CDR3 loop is CASRIAPSTDTQYF. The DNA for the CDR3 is TGTGCCAGCCGGATAGCCCCTAGCACAGATACGCAGTATTTT.